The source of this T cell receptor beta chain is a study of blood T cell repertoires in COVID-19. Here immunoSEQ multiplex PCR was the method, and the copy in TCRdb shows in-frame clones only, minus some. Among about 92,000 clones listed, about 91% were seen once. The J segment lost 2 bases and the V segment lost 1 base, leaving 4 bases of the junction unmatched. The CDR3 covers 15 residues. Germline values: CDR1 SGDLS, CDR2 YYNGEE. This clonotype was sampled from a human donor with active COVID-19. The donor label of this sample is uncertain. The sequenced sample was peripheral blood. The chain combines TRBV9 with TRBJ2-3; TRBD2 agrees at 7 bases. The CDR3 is CASSVTSADTDTQYF. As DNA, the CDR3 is TGTGCCAGCAGCGTAACTAGCGCCGACACAGATACGCAGTATTTT.